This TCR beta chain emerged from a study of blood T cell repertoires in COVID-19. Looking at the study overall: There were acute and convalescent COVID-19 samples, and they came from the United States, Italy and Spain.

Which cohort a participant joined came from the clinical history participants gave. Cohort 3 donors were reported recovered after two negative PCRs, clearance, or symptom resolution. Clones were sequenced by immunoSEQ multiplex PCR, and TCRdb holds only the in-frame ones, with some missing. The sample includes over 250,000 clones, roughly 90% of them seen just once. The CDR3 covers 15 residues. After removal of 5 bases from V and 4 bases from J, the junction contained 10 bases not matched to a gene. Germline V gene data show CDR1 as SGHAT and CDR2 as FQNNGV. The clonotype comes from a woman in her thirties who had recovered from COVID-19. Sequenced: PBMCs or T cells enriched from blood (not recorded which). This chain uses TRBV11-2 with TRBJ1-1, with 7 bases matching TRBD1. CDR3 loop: CASSHFRDRGTEAFF. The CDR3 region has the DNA TGTGCCAGCAGCCACTTCCGGGACAGAGGCACTGAAGCTTTCTTT.